This note documents a single TCR beta chain sequence. Authors' analysis steps: Amplified reference gene primers provided the basis for estimating nucleated cell counts. Assay used: immunoSEQ multiplex PCR; TCRdb lists only in-frame clones, some missing. For V, J and clone size, that table is used; D and trimming come from the DNA. The repertoire has a few hundred thousand clones, about 91% of them found once; the top ten carry 5.5% to 8.5%. The CDR3 has 15 residues. The J segment lost 5 bases and the V segment lost 3 bases, leaving 5 bases of the junction unmatched. Germline CDR1 reads ENHRY; CDR2 reads SYGVKD. These data come from a study of blood T cell repertoires in COVID-19. Study in general: Samples of COVID-19 (acute and convalescent) were obtained from the United States, Italy and Spain. The analysed material was cDNA or gDNA that came from T cells, B-cell-depleted T cells, or PBMCs.

The specimen sequenced was peripheral blood. The gene calls are TRBV10-3 and TRBJ1-5, with 9 bases matching TRBD1. The source is a woman younger than 45 who had recovered from COVID-19. CDR3 DNA sequence: TGTGCCATCAGTGAAATGACAGGGGGTGATCAGCCCCAGCATTTT. Protein product: CAISEMTGGDQPQHF.